The clone carrying this T cell receptor (beta chain) was recorded only once. A read error may account for a junction end that differs from germline. The source material, RNA transcripts, was used to amplify TCR beta CDR3 regions. A first-round RT-PCR of the TCR CDR3 used the HTBI primer set. Using its own MiXCR run on the multiplex PCR reads, TCRdb lists one record per CDR3 protein. Counted here are hundreds of thousands of distinct CDR3 sequences, around 22% occurring once; the ten biggest clones make up roughly 10%. This specimen comes from a study of T cells in Graves' hyperthyroidism and ophthalmopathy. Using more than 8 ml of fresh peripheral blood, PBMCs were prepared. The CDR3 loop spans 13 amino acids.

The clonotype comes from a woman aged 25 to 39 with Graves' ophthalmopathy. The source material was blood. The genes are TRBV12-3 or TRBV12-4 and TRBJ2-4, with D possibly matching TRBD1 (5 bases). The DNA for the CDR3 is TGTGCCAGCACCCAACCGACAGTAACCATTCAATACTTC. This codes for CASTQPTVTIQYF.